One sample yielded the 13 T cell receptor beta chains listed below, sequenced in a study of blood T cell repertoires in COVID-19. Some clones are missing from TCRdb's copy, which holds only in-frame ones; the method was immunoSEQ multiplex PCR. This table has some 350,000 clones, around 90% appearing once. Material: peripheral blood. The source of these receptors is a man between 18 and 29 years old with active or convalescent COVID-19.

The rearrangement joins TRBV30 to TRBJ1-2; 8 bases are shared with TRBD1. Germline CDR1 GTSNPN, CDR2 SVGIG (reference sequence). The J segment lost 4 bases and the V segment lost 2 bases, leaving 3 bases of the junction unmatched. The CDR3 totals 13 residues. CDR3 DNA: TGTGCCTGGAGTCCAGGGGGCGGCTATGGCTACACCTTC. Protein product: CAWSPGGGYGYTF.

V usage is TRBV4-3 and J usage is TRBJ1-1; the match to TRBD1 covers 9 bases. Germline values: CDR1 LGHNA, CDR2 YSLEER. CDR3 length equals 17 residues. Trimming took 0 bases from V and 1 from J; bases not matched to a gene: 6. The CDR3 DNA follows: TGCGCCAGCAGCCAAGATAGGGTACAGGGGGCGAACACTGAAGCTTTCTTT. This codes for CASSQDRVQGANTEAFF.

The chain employs TRBV12-5 and TRBJ1-5; D uncertain. The germline gives CDR1 LGHNT, CDR2 FRNRAP. CDR3 length: 13 residues. V lost 5 bases and J 0 bases, leaving 5 bases between the germline ends. The CDR3 protein is CASGQNSNQPQHF. For the CDR3, the DNA is TGTGCTAGTGGTCAAAATAGCAATCAGCCCCAGCATTTT.

The chain joins TRBV7-3 to TRBJ1-1; 8 nucleotides align to TRBD1. The junction had 9 bases not matched to a gene; V was cut back by 5 bases and J by 4 bases. The germline V gene has CDR1 SGHTA and CDR2 FQGTGA. The CDR3 is 15 residues long. The CDR3 loop reads CASSIQGAKSTEAFF. In DNA form, the CDR3 reads TGTGCCAGCAGCATTCAGGGGGCAAAGAGCACTGAAGCTTTCTTT.

V usage is TRBV28 and J usage is TRBJ2-7; D is possibly TRBD1 (5 bases). In germline, CDR1 is MDHEN, CDR2 SYDVKM. Trimming left V 4 bases short and J 4 bases short, with 17 bases between. This CDR3 spans 15 amino acids. The DNA for the CDR3 is TGTGCCAGCAGTTGGGGCAGCGATATGGTGTACGAGCAGTACTTC. Amino acid sequence: CASSWGSDMVYEQYF.

The chain has TRBV27 and TRBJ2-7, with 12 bases matching TRBD2. In germline, CDR1 is MNHEY, CDR2 SMNVEV (reference sequence). This CDR3 has 17 residues. The trim removed 5 bases at V and 3 bases at J, leaving 11 bases unmatched. The CDR3 DNA reads as TGTGCCAGCAGTGTTACCCAGCCGGGACTAGCGGGCTACGAGCAGTACTTC. This gives the protein CASSVTQPGLAGYEQYF.

CDR3 protein: CASSLGGGAFSGEAFF. Here the CDR3 DNA reads TGTGCCAGCAGTCTGGGGGGGGGTGCGTTTTCGGGTGAAGCTTTCTTT. The rearrangement links TRBV11-2 to TRBJ1-1; D possibly corresponds to TRBD1 (5 bases). CDR3 length: 16 amino acids. The V end was cut by 6 bases, the J end by 7 bases, with 24 bases between. The germline gives CDR1 SGHAT, CDR2 FQNNGV.

The chain has TRBV20-1 and TRBJ1-1, with 11 bases that match TRBD1. J lost 4 bases, V lost 3 bases, and 4 bases had no gene match. The CDR3 is 14 amino acids. Per germline, CDR1 DFQATT and CDR2 SNEGSKA (reference sequence). The CDR3 protein is CSASPGTGGTEAFF. CDR3 bases: TGCAGTGCTAGTCCCGGGACAGGGGGCACTGAAGCTTTCTTT.

As to this clone: One end of the junction does not line up with germline, which may come from a read error. The chain joins TRBV7-9 to TRBJ2-1; possible D gene TRBD1, 6 bases. The germline gives CDR1 SEHNR, CDR2 FQNEAQ (reference sequence). The CDR3 loop spans 12 amino acids. DNA for the CDR3: TGTGCCAGCAGCTTAGGTAACAGGGAGAAGATCTTC. This gives the protein CASSLGNREKIF.

The chain has TRBV7-8 and TRBJ1-1; D remains unclear. Germline V gene data show CDR1 as SGHVS and CDR2 as FQNEAQ. The length of the CDR3 is 13 residues. Trimming shortened V by 5 bases and J by 1 base, and 8 bases separated the two germline ends. The CDR3 DNA reads TGTGCCAGCAGCCTAAATTCGAACACTGAAGCTTTCTTT. This codes for CASSLNSNTEAFF.

The rearrangement links TRBV28 to TRBJ2-6; 10 bases map to TRBD1. This CDR3 is built from 16 residues. V gave up 6 bases and J gave up 3 bases; unmatched junction bases: 5. Per the germline V gene, CDR1 is MDHEN and CDR2 is SYDVKM. The CDR3 bases are TGTGCCAGCAGGACAGGGGGCGCAGGTGGGGCCAACGTCCTGACTTTC. Protein: CASRTGGAGGANVLTF. Full variable domain (rest looked up from reference TRBV28 and TRBJ2-6): DVKVTQSSRYLVKRTGEKVFLECVQDMDHENMFWYRQDPGLGLRLIYFSYDVKMKEKGDIPEGYSVSREKKERFSLILESASTNQTSMYLCASRTGGAGGANVLTFGAGSRLTVL.

The V gene is TRBV6-5, the J gene TRBJ1-4; no definite D call. The V end was cut by 6 bases, the J end by 7 bases, with 15 bases between. The CDR3 spans 14 residues. Germline CDR1 MNHEY, CDR2 SVGAGI. This chain's CDR3 is CASSPSHSTEKLFF. CDR3 DNA sequence: TGTGCCAGCAGCCCATCTCACTCAACTGAAAAACTGTTTTTT.

The J gene is TRBJ1-1, the V gene TRBV6-1; D perhaps matches TRBD1 (5 bases). Germline assignment: CDR1 MNHNS and CDR2 SASEGT. The CDR3 has 11 residues. V was cut by 3 bases and J by 11 bases, with 10 bases left in between. This chain's CDR3 is CASSEGGEAFF. The CDR3 coding sequence is TGTGCCAGCAGTGAGGGGGGAGAGGCTTTCTTT.